One and the same sample provided the 3 T cell receptor beta chains below, sequenced in a study of T cells in Graves' hyperthyroidism and ophthalmopathy. Template material for amplifying TCR beta CDR3 regions consisted of RNA transcripts. The study used the HTBI primer set for a first-round RT-PCR of the TCR CDR3. TCRdb fed the multiplex PCR reads into MiXCR, producing one record per CDR3 protein. Altogether some 180,000 distinct CDR3 sequences are present, about a sixth being singletons, with the ten largest covering 53%. Source material: blood. These receptor sequences come from a woman aged 50 to 65 with Graves' hyperthyroidism.

This clonotype has just a few counts. The rearrangement uses TRBV5-1 and TRBJ1-5, with D possibly being TRBD1 (5 bases). Trimming cost V 1 base and J 7 bases, with 15 bases left between them. This CDR3 comprises 15 residues. Germline values: CDR1 SGHRS, CDR2 YFSETQ. For the CDR3, the DNA is TGCGCCAGCAGCTTGCAGGGCGACGTAGGACAGCCCCAGCATTTT. Protein: CASSLQGDVGQPQHF.

This clonotype showed up many times. V is TRBV6-2 or TRBV6-3 and J is TRBJ2-3; 9 bases match TRBD2. The CDR3 has 15 amino acids. After removal of 6 bases from V and 4 bases from J, the junction contained 8 bases not matched to a gene. From germline, CDR1 is MNHEY and CDR2 SVGEGT. The CDR3 DNA follows: TGTGCCAGCAGACTTAATAGCGGGAGATCAGATACGCAGTATTTT. Its protein product is CASRLNSGRSDTQYF.

This clonotype was recorded many times. The gene calls are TRBV20-1 and TRBJ2-1; 10 positions match TRBD2. This CDR3 comprises 16 residues. CDR1 is DFQATT, CDR2 SNEGSKA, per germline (reference sequence). V lost 1 base and J lost 6; bases outside the gene matches: 9. The CDR3 reads CSARALAGVSSNEQFF. DNA of the CDR3: TGCAGTGCTAGAGCGCTAGCGGGAGTATCTTCCAATGAGCAGTTCTTC.